Listed below are T cell receptor beta chains from one sample, sequenced in a study of blood T cell repertoires in COVID-19. Here immunoSEQ multiplex PCR was the method, and the copy in TCRdb shows in-frame clones only, minus some. The repertoire consists of roughly 460,000 clones, with around 90% occurring once and the leading ten covering more than 0.7%. Specimen: peripheral blood. Receptor source: a man aged 18 to 30 with COVID-19, enrolled during active disease. Both conserved end residues are part of each CDR3. The D gene is left open where the match is weak. Clone size is not always given. Where it is, it says once, few, many or a class for expanded clones.

-	-	TRBJ2-5	TRBV2	CASMGPGAYETQYF	TGTGCCAGCATGGGGCCAGGGGCATATGAGACCCAGTACTTC
-	-	TRBJ1-2	TRBV6-1	CASSEGGGYTF	TGTGCCAGCAGTGAGGGAGGCGGCTACACCTTC
-	-	TRBJ2-4	TRBV5-6	CASSLRISGVAKNIQYF	TGTGCCAGCAGCTTGCGAATCTCGGGGGTCGCCAAAAACATTCAGTACTTC
-	-	TRBJ2-5	TRBV2	CASSDLRAAETQYF	TGTGCCAGCAGTGATCTCAGGGCAGCGGAGACCCAGTACTTC
TRBD2	-	TRBJ2-3	TRBV7-3	CASSPTSGRKDTQYF	TGTGCCAGCAGCCCGACTAGCGGGAGAAAGGATACGCAGTATTTT
-	few	TRBJ2-7	TRBV4-1	CASSPAFRGNEQYF	TGCGCCAGCAGCCCGGCTTTTAGAGGAAACGAGCAGTACTTC
TRBD2	-	TRBJ2-7	TRBV11-2	CASSFSGRAYEQYF	TGTGCCAGCAGCTTTAGCGGGAGGGCCTACGAGCAGTACTTC
TRBD2	once	TRBJ2-2	TRBV30	CAWSLAGETGELFF	TGTGCCTGGAGTCTAGCGGGAGAAACCGGGGAGCTGTTTTTT
-	-	TRBJ2-2	TRBV19	CASRRSGTGELFF	TGTGCCAGTAGGAGATCAGGGACCGGGGAGCTGTTTTTT
-	once	TRBJ1-2	TRBV5-1	CASSLADGQGDANTF	TGCGCCAGCAGCTTGGCCGATGGGCAGGGCGACGCTAACACCTTC
TRBD1	-	TRBJ1-1	TRBV9	CASSPRQGGNTEAFF	TGTGCCAGCAGCCCTCGACAGGGGGGGAACACTGAAGCTTTCTTT
TRBD1	-	TRBJ2-7	TRBV19	CASSDPGGTYEQYF	TGTGCCAGTAGTGACCCAGGGGGAACCTACGAGCAGTACTTC
TRBD2	once	TRBJ2-3	TRBV6-1	CASSGLRLASGRHTQYF	TGTGCCAGCAGTGGCTTAAGACTGGCTAGCGGGAGGCATACGCAGTATTTT
-	-	TRBJ1-2	TRBV5-1	CASSLGAGALGYTF	TGCGCCAGCAGCTTGGGGGCAGGGGCGCTGGGCTACACCTTC
TRBD1	once	TRBJ2-7	TRBV5-1	CASSHGQGEQYF	TGCGCCAGCAGCCATGGACAGGGCGAGCAGTACTTC
-	-	TRBJ2-3	TRBV4-1	CASSQDVGLPTDTQYF	TGCGCCAGCAGCCAAGATGTGGGACTTCCGACAGATACGCAGTATTTT